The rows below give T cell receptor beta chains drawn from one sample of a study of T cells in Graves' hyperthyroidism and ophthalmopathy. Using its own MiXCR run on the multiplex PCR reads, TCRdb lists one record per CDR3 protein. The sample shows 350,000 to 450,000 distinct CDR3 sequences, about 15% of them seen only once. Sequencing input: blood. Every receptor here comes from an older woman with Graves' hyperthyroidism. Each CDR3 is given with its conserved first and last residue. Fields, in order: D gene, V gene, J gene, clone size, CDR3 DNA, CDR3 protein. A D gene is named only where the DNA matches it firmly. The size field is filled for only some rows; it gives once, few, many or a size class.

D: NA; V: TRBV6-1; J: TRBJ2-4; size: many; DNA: TGTGCCACCCGTGTTGGCGGTCTAGCCAAAAACATTCAGTACTTC; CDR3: CATRVGGLAKNIQYF
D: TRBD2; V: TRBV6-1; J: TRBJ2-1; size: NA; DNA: TGTGCCAGCAGTGAAGTGGGGGGGGTCGGCAATGAGCAGTTCTTC; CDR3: CASSEVGGVGNEQFF
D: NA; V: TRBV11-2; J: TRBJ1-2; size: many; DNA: TGTGCCAGCAGCTTAGGGGGGGCGCGGGGCTACACCTTC; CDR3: CASSLGGARGYTF
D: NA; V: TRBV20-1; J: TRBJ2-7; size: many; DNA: TGCAGTGCTAGGGCTAGCGAATCCTACGAGCAGTACTTC; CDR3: CSARASESYEQYF
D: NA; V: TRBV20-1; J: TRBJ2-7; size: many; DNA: TGCAGTGCTATAAGCGGGTGGCTCTCCTACGAGCAGTACTTC; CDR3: CSAISGWLSYEQYF
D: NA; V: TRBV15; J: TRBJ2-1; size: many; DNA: TGTGCCACCAGCAGAGATACGAACGGGGTCCCAAAGGAGCAGTTCTTC; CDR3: CATSRDTNGVPKEQFF
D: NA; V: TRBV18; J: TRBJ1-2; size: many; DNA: TGTGCCAGCTCACCAGGTTCTGATGTTAGCTATGGCTACACCTTC; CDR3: CASSPGSDVSYGYTF
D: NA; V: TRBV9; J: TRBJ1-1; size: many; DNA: TGTGCCAGCAGCACCCCCTTCCCTAAACTGGAAGTTAACACTGAAGCTTTCTTT; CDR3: CASSTPFPKLEVNTEAFF
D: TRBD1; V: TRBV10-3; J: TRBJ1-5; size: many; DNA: TGTGCCATCAGTAAACAGGGGAGCAATCAGCCCCAGCATTTT; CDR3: CAISKQGSNQPQHF
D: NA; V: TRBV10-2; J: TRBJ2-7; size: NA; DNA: TGCGCCAGCACCGAGAGACTAGTCCCCTACGAGCAGTACTTC; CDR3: CASTERLVPYEQYF
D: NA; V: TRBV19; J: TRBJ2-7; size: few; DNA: TGTGCCAGTAGTAGAAATCCTAGTAACTACGAGCAGTACTTC; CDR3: CASSRNPSNYEQYF
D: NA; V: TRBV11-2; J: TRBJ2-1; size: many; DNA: TGTGCCAGCAGTTACATCCACACAGGGACTCCGTACAATGAGCAGTTCTTC; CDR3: CASSYIHTGTPYNEQFF
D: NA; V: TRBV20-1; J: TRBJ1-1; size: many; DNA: TGCAGTGCTCCAGGGTTAGGTGGAGCTTTCTTT; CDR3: CSAPGLGGAFF
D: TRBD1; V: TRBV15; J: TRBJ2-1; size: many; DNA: TGTGCCACCAGGGGGACAGGGGTAGTTGACTCCTACAATGAGCAGTTCTTC; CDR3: CATRGTGVVDSYNEQFF
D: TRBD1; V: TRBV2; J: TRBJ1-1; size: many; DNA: TGTGCCAGCAGGCCTGGACAGGGGGCAGTGAACACTGAAGCTTTCTTT; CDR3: CASRPGQGAVNTEAFF
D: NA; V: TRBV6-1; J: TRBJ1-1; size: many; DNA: TGTGCCAGCAGTTACTCCTCTGTCCGCAGGGGTACTGAAGCTTTCTTT; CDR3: CASSYSSVRRGTEAFF
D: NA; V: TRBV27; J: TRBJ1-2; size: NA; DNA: TGTGCCAGCAGTTTGATGGGAGTTGGCTACACCTTC; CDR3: CASSLMGVGYTF
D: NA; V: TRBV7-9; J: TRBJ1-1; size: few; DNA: TGTGCCAGCAGCGTTGACCCGAACACTGAAGCTTTCTTT; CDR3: CASSVDPNTEAFF
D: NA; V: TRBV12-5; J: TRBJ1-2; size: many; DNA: TGTGCTAGTGGTTTGCTAACAGGGAACTATGGCTACACCTTC; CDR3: CASGLLTGNYGYTF
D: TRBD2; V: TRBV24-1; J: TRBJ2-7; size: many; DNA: TGTGCCACCAGTGATGGTGGGGCGGGAGAGGACGAGCAGTACTTC; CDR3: CATSDGGAGEDEQYF
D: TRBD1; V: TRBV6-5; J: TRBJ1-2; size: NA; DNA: TGTGCCAGCAGTTACATAACAGGGGGCGACTATGGCTACACCTTC; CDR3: CASSYITGGDYGYTF
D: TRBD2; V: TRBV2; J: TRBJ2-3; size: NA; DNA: TGTGCCAGCGGACTAGCGGGAATGGATACGCAGTATTTT; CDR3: CASGLAGMDTQYF
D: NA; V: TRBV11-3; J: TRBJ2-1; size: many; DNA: TGTGCCAGCAGCTCGTACAGGGAAGGGCAGTTCTTC; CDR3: CASSSYREGQFF
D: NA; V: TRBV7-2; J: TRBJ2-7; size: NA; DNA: TGTGCCAGCAGCTTCCCTACGTCCGGGATGTCCTACGAGCAGTACTTC; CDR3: CASSFPTSGMSYEQYF